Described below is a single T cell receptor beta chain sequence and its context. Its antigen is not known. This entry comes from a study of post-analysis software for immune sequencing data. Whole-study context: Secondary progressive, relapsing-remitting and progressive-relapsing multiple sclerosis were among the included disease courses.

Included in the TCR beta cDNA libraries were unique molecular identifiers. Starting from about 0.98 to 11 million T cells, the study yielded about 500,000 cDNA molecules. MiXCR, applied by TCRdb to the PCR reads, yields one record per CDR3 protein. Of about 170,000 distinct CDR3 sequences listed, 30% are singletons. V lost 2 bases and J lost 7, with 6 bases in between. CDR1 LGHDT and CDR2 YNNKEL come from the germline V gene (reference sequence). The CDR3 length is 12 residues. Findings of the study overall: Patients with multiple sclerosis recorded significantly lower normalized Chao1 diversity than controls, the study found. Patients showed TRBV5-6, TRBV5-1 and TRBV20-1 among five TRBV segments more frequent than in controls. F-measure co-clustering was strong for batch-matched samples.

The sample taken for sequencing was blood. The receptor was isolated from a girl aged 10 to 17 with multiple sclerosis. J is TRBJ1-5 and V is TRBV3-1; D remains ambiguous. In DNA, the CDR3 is TGTGCCAGCAGCCAATCCGGGCAGCCCCAGCATTTT. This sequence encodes CASSQSGQPQHF.